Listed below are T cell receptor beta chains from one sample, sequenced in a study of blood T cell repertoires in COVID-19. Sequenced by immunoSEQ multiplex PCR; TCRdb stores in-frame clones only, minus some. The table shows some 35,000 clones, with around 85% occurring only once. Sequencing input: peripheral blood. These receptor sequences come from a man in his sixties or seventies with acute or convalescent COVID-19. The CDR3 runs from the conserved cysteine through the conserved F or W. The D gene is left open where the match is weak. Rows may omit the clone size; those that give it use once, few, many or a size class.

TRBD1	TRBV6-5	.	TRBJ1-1	CASSPNYRGDTEAFF	TGTGCCAGCAGTCCCAACTACAGGGGAGACACTGAAGCTTTCTTT
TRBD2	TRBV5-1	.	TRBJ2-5	CASSPAGAQETQYF	TGCGCCAGCAGCCCAGCGGGGGCCCAAGAGACCCAGTACTTC
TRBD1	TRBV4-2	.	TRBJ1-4	CASSQTGGEEKLFF	TGTGCCAGCAGCCAGACAGGGGGTGAAGAAAAACTGTTTTTT
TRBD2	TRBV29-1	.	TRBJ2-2	CSVAALAGGANTGELFF	TGCAGCGTTGCGGCTCTAGCGGGAGGTGCAAACACCGGGGAGCTGTTTTTT
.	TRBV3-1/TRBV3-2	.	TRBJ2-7	CASSQGAGIYYEQYF	TGTGCCAGCAGCCAAGGGGCAGGCATATACTACGAGCAGTACTTC
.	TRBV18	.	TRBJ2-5	CASSPDRETQYF	TGTGCCAGCTCACCAGATCGGGAGACCCAGTACTTC
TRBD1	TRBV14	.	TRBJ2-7	CASSQDPGTGGSYEQYF	TGTGCCAGCAGCCAAGACCCCGGGACAGGGGGCAGCTACGAGCAGTACTTC
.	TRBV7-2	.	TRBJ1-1	CASSTSTDTEAFF	TGTGCCAGCAGCACCTCTACGGACACTGAAGCTTTCTTT
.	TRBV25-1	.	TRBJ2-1	CASSPPGLSYNEQFF	TGTGCCAGCAGTCCTCCTGGCCTTTCCTACAATGAGCAGTTCTTC
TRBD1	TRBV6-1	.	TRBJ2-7	CASSDVGQRETYF	TGTGCCAGCAGTGATGTGGGACAGAGGGAGACGTACTTC
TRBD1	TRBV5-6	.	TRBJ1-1	CASSGLDRTQVGTEAFF	TGTGCCAGCAGCGGCTTGGACAGGACGCAGGTGGGCACTGAAGCTTTCTTT
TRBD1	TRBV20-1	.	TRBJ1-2	CSAAGGYGYTF	TGCAGTGCTGCAGGGGGTTATGGCTACACCTTC
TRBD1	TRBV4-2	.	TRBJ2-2	CASSSLDRANTGELFF	TGTGCCAGCAGCTCCTTGGACAGGGCCAACACCGGGGAGCTGTTTTTT
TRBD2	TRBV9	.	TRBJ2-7	CASSVDASGSEQYF	TGTGCCAGCAGCGTAGACGCTAGCGGGAGCGAGCAGTACTTC
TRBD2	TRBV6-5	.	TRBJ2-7	CASSTLAGEAEQYF	TGTGCCAGCAGTACATTAGCGGGAGAGGCCGAGCAGTACTTC
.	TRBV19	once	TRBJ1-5	CASSATHSNQPQHF	TGTGCCAGTAGTGCCACACATAGCAATCAGCCCCAGCATTTT
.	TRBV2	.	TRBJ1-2	CASSADRYYGYTF	TGTGCCAGCAGCGCGGATCGCTACTATGGCTACACCTTC
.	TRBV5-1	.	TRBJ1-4	CASSLAAGFATNEKLFF	TGCGCCAGCAGCTTGGCGGCAGGATTCGCAACTAATGAAAAACTGTTTTTT
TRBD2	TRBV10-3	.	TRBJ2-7	CAIRGGTSGTYEQYF	TGTGCCATCAGGGGGGGGACTAGCGGGACCTACGAGCAGTACTTC
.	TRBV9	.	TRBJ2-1	CASSVDVHRRGEQFF	TGTGCCAGCAGCGTAGACGTACACCGCCGGGGTGAGCAGTTCTTC
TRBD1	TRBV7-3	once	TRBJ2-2	CASSIQGTANTGELFF	TGTGCCAGCAGCATACAGGGGACAGCGAACACCGGGGAGCTGTTTTTT
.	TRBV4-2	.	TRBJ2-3	CASSQRLPDTQYF	TGTGCCAGCAGCCAGCGGCTCCCGGATACGCAGTATTTT
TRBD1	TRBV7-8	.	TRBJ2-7	CASSFSAGTGSYEQYF	TGTGCCAGCAGCTTTTCGGCCGGGACAGGCTCCTACGAGCAGTACTTC
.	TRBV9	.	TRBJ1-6	CASSPDGAGYSSPLHF	TGTGCCAGCAGCCCAGATGGGGCAGGGTACAGTTCACCCCTCCACTTT
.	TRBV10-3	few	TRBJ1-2	CAINPGGYGYTF	TGTGCCATCAATCCGGGGGGCTATGGCTACACCTTC
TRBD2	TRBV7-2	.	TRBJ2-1	CASSTGTSGDNEQFF	TGTGCCAGCAGCACCGGGACTAGCGGAGACAATGAGCAGTTCTTC
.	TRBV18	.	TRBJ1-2	CASSPSQGGRHGYTF	TGTGCCAGCTCACCGTCACAGGGTGGTAGGCATGGCTACACCTTC
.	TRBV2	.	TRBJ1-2	CASSERGRQYGYTF	TGTGCCAGCAGTGAAAGGGGAAGACAGTATGGCTACACCTTC
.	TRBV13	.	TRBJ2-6	CASSSGFSGANVLTF	TGTGCCAGCAGCTCGGGGTTTTCCGGGGCCAACGTCCTGACTTTC
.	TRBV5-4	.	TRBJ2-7	CASSSQGPSVEEQYF	TGTGCCAGCAGCTCTCAAGGGCCTAGCGTGGAAGAGCAGTACTTC
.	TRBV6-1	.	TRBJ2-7	CASSESAGTRLSYEQYF	TGTGCCAGCAGTGAATCGGCCGGGACTCGACTCTCCTACGAGCAGTACTTC
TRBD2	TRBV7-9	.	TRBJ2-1	CASSSGTSGSSYNEQFF	TGTGCCAGCAGCTCCGGGACTAGCGGAAGCTCCTACAATGAGCAGTTCTTC
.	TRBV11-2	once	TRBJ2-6	CASSLEARVSSGANVLTF	TGTGCCAGCAGCTTAGAAGCCAGGGTTAGCTCTGGGGCCAACGTCCTGACTTTC
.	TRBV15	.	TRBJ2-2	CATSRDSGNTGELFF	TGTGCCACCAGCAGAGACAGCGGAAACACCGGGGAGCTGTTTTTT
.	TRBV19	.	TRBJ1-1	CASSMGHTEAFF	TGTGCCAGTAGTATGGGCCACACTGAAGCTTTCTTT
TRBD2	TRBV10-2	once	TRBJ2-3	CASTDQLARTDTQYF	TGCGCCAGCACCGACCAACTAGCGAGAACAGATACGCAGTATTTT
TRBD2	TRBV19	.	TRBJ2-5	CASSMASGLAGVETQYF	TGTGCCAGTAGTATGGCATCGGGACTAGCGGGAGTCGAGACCCAGTACTTC
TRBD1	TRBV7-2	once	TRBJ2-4	CASSFSTGINIQYF	TGTGCCAGCAGCTTTTCGACAGGGATAAACATTCAGTACTTC
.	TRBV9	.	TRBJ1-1	CASSGGDRGNTEAFF	TGTGCCAGCAGCGGGGGGGACCGAGGGAACACTGAAGCTTTCTTT
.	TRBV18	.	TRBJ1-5	CASSHGGNQPQHF	TGTGCCAGCTCCCACGGGGGGAATCAGCCCCAGCATTTT
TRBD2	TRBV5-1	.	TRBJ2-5	CASSEGLAGYMETQYF	TGCGCCAGCAGCGAGGGACTAGCGGGATATATGGAGACCCAGTACTTC
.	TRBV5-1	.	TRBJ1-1	CASSAQSRTEAFF	TGCGCCAGCAGCGCACAGTCTCGCACTGAAGCTTTCTTT
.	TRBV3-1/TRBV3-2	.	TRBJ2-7	CASSQGGHKNYEQYF	TGTGCCAGCAGCCAGGGAGGACACAAAAACTACGAGCAGTACTTC
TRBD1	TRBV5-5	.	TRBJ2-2	CASRWDRSLGTGELFF	TGTGCCAGCAGATGGGACAGGTCGCTGGGCACCGGGGAGCTGTTTTTT
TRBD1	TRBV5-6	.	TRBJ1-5	CASSLGSGGYGQPQHF	TGTGCCAGCAGCTTGGGGTCAGGGGGCTACGGTCAGCCCCAGCATTTT
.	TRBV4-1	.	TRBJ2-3	CASSQAAGSSTDTQYF	TGCGCCAGCAGCCAAGCGGCGGGTTCTAGCACAGATACGCAGTATTTT
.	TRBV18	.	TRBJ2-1	CASSPVYSVLTYNEQFF	TGTGCCAGCTCACCAGTCTATTCTGTTTTAACCTACAATGAGCAGTTCTTC
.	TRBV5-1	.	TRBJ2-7	CASSLEGEKQYF	TGCGCCAGCAGCTTGGAGGGGGAAAAGCAGTACTTC
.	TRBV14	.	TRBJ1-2	CASSQAGAGDGYTF	TGTGCCAGCAGCCAAGCAGGGGCAGGGGACGGCTACACCTTC
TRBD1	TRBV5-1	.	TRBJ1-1	CASSLERTGGMINTEAFF	TGCGCCAGCAGCTTGGAGAGGACAGGGGGCATGATTAACACTGAAGCTTTCTTT
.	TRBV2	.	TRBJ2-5	CASRGTAGETQYF	TGTGCCAGCAGGGGGACAGCGGGAGAGACCCAGTACTTC
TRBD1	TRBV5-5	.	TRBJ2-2	CASSWGQETGELFF	TGTGCCAGCAGCTGGGGACAGGAGACCGGGGAGCTGTTTTTT
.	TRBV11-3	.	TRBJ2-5	CASSLGGNSGQETQYF	TGTGCCAGCAGCTTAGGAGGTAATAGCGGACAAGAGACCCAGTACTTC
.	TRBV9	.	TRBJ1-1	CASSVQGNTEAFF	TGTGCCAGCAGCGTACAGGGAAACACTGAAGCTTTCTTT